What follows are 13 T cell receptor beta chains derived from one specimen sequenced in a study of blood T cells in healthy people across ages. A sample-barcoded 5' primer and a J-beta primer mix were used in a second PCR of about 6 to 12 cycles. TCRdb re-derived calls from the 5' RACE reads in MiXCR, one entry per CDR3 protein. In the table there are fewer than 2,000,000 distinct CDR3 sequences, about 31% of which are singletons. Sequenced: blood. These receptors came from a woman in her 30s in good health.

This chain uses TRBV15 with TRBJ2-5, with 8 bases matching TRBD1. The CDR3 is made up of 17 amino acids. Trimming at V came to 4 bases and at J to 4 bases, leaving 14 bases not matched to a gene. Per the germline V gene, CDR1 is LNHNV and CDR2 is YYDKDF (reference sequence). CDR3 sequence: CATSNWTGFRVSETQYF. CDR3 sequence (DNA): TGTGCCACCAGCAACTGGACAGGGTTTCGAGTGTCAGAGACCCAGTACTTC.

J is TRBJ1-5 and V is TRBV5-5; TRBD1 aligns across 11 bases. This CDR3 contains 20 residues. Trimming at V came to 5 bases and at J to 6 bases, leaving 22 bases not matched to a gene. The V gene's germline CDR1 is SGHKS and CDR2 YYEKEE (reference sequence). The CDR3 nucleotides read TGTGCCAGCAGTTTTGATCACCGGGACAGGGGGGTCTCAAAAGGTCAGCCCCAGCATTTT. Protein: CASSFDHRDRGVSKGQPQHF.

V usage is TRBV25-1 and J usage is TRBJ2-5; the match to TRBD2 covers 7 bases. The J call may be in error: the DNA end matches TRBJ2-7 better. The germline gives CDR1 MGHDK, CDR2 SYGVNS. This CDR3 contains 18 residues. Here the CDR3 reads CASSESRVGLAVSYEQYF. The CDR3 DNA sequence: TGTGCCAGCAGTGAATCAAGGGTGGGGCTAGCGGTCTCCTACGAGCAGTACTTC.

This clonotype has more than one count but fewer than ten. The DNA for the CDR3 is TGCAGTGCTAGGACAGTTAGACAATACGAGCAGTACTTC. Translating it yields CSARTVRQYEQYF. The chain has TRBV20-1 and TRBJ2-7, with D tentatively TRBD1 (5 bases). From germline, CDR1 is DFQATT and CDR2 SNEGSKA (reference sequence). This CDR3 is 13 amino acids long. V lost 3 bases to trimming and J lost 4 bases, with 13 bases between them.

The J gene is TRBJ2-7, the V gene TRBV27; a possible D gene is TRBD1 (6 bases). Trimming took off 5 bases at V and 6 bases at J, with 23 bases between the two ends. Germline lookup yields CDR1 MNHEY and CDR2 SMNVEV (reference sequence). CDR3 length: 16 residues. For the CDR3, the DNA is TGTGCCAGCAGTCCTAAACAGGGAAGGGTATGGTTCGAGCAGTACTTC. Protein sequence: CASSPKQGRVWFEQYF.

This clonotype occurred a few times. The rearrangement uses TRBV5-1 and TRBJ2-5, with 13 bases identical to TRBD2. Germline V gene sequence: CDR1 SGHRS, CDR2 YFSETQ. After removal of 4 bases from V and 1 base from J, the junction contained 13 bases not matched to a gene. CDR3 size: 19 residues. CDR3 in amino acids: CASSGLWTSGSRPQETQYF. The DNA of the CDR3 is TGCGCCAGCAGCGGTCTCTGGACTAGCGGGAGCCGTCCCCAAGAGACCCAGTACTTC.

V is TRBV4-1 and J is TRBJ2-5, with 11 bases aligning to TRBD2. The junction had 7 bases not matched to a gene; V was cut back by 0 bases and J by 7 bases. CDR3 size: 16 residues. Germline V gene sequence: CDR1 MGHRA, CDR2 YSYEKL. The CDR3 bases are TGCGCCAGCAGCCAAGATGTAGCGGGGGGGCTCGGGACCCAGTACTTC. The encoded protein is CASSQDVAGGLGTQYF.

The V and J genes are TRBV14 and TRBJ2-2; D is unresolved. The germline V gene encodes CDR1 SGHDN and CDR2 FVKESK. The CDR3 runs to 13 residues. Trimming took 0 bases from V and 8 from J, leaving 7 bases between them. The CDR3 loop is CASSQDSGGELFF. DNA for the CDR3: TGTGCCAGCAGCCAAGATTCAGGAGGGGAGCTGTTTTTT.

The chain couples TRBV20-1 to TRBJ2-7; 7 bases align to TRBD1. This CDR3 contains 13 residues. Losses at the gene ends were 4 bases for V and 2 bases for J; bases not matched to a gene: 5. Germline V gene sequence: CDR1 DFQATT, CDR2 SNEGSKA (reference sequence). The CDR3 coding sequence is TGCAGTGCTACTGACAGGGCCCCCTACGAGCAGTACTTC. This gives the protein CSATDRAPYEQYF.

About this clonotype itself: The junction departs from germline at one end; a sequencing error may be responsible. The rearrangement uses TRBV9 and TRBJ1-4; TRBD1 agrees at 7 bases. The germline V gene encodes CDR1 SGDLS and CDR2 YYNGEE. This CDR3 comprises 14 residues. CDR3 DNA: TGTGCCAGCAGCGATCGGGACAGCGATGAAAAGCTGTTTTTT. Its translation is CASSDRDSDEKLFF.

The chain carries TRBV6-5 and TRBJ2-2; D perhaps matches TRBD2 (6 bases). Trimming took off 4 bases at V and 6 bases at J, with 15 bases between the two ends. This CDR3 has 15 residues. Germline V gene sequence: CDR1 MNHEY, CDR2 SVGAGI. This CDR3 reads CASSSRSRGAGELFF. The CDR3 DNA sequence: TGTGCCAGCAGTTCTCGCTCCCGCGGGGCCGGGGAGCTGTTTTTT.

The chain carries TRBV30 and TRBJ2-5; possibly TRBD1 for D (5 bases). Trimming cost V 2 bases and J 3 bases, with 10 bases left between them. The CDR3 covers 13 residues. CDR1 is GTSNPN and CDR2 is SVGIG in the germline V gene (reference sequence). CDR3 nucleotides: TGTGCCTGGAGTTCAGGCAGGGAAGAGACCCAGTACTTC. Its translation: CAWSSGREETQYF.

This clonotype was seen ten or more times. This chain links TRBV6-2 or TRBV6-3 with TRBJ1-2; D ambiguous. This CDR3 is 15 amino acids long. Looked up from germline, CDR1 is MNHEY and CDR2 is SVGEGT. Trimming pared 0 bases from V and 0 bases from J, leaving 8 bases between. The chain's CDR3 is CASSYSAIANYGYTF. The CDR3 DNA reads TGTGCCAGCAGTTACTCGGCCATAGCTAACTATGGCTACACCTTC.